The rows below give T cell receptor beta chains drawn from one sample of a study of blood T cell repertoires in COVID-19. Sequencing was performed with immunoSEQ multiplex PCR; in TCRdb, only in-frame clones are kept and a portion is missing. The sample shows about 370,000 clones, roughly 90% of them seen only once. Sequenced material: peripheral blood. These receptors were taken from a woman aged 25 to 39 with COVID-19, enrolled during active disease. Each CDR3 is given with its conserved first and last residue. Fields, in order: J gene, V gene, D gene, clone size, CDR3 protein, CDR3 DNA. The D gene is left open where the match is weak. Rows give clone size only sometimes, using once, few, many, or a class for an expanded clone.

j_gene: TRBJ2-1; v_gene: TRBV18; d_gene: TRBD1; abundance: .; CDR3aa: CASSPITRTGPSSYNEQFF; CDR3nt: TGTGCCAGCTCACCCATTACTCGGACAGGCCCTAGCTCCTACAATGAGCAGTTCTTC
j_gene: TRBJ1-2; v_gene: TRBV30; d_gene: TRBD1; abundance: .; CDR3aa: CAWSPDRGVYGYTF; CDR3nt: TGTGCCTGGAGTCCGGACAGGGGTGTCTATGGCTACACCTTC
j_gene: TRBJ2-1; v_gene: TRBV27; d_gene: TRBD2; abundance: once; CDR3aa: CASSPTHTSGRAWLQQFF; CDR3nt: TGTGCCAGCAGTCCAACCCATACTAGCGGGAGGGCCTGGTTGCAGCAGTTCTTC
j_gene: TRBJ2-1; v_gene: TRBV4-3; d_gene: TRBD2; abundance: .; CDR3aa: CASSQELVGRGGHEQFF; CDR3nt: TGCGCCAGCAGCCAAGAGTTGGTAGGCCGGGGGGGCCATGAGCAGTTCTTC
j_gene: TRBJ2-1; v_gene: TRBV7-2; d_gene: TRBD2; abundance: few; CDR3aa: CASNHRLADYNEQFF; CDR3nt: TGTGCCAGCAACCATAGGCTAGCGGATTACAATGAGCAGTTCTTC
j_gene: TRBJ1-1; v_gene: TRBV25-1; d_gene: .; abundance: .; CDR3aa: CASSDTYTEAFF; CDR3nt: TGTGCCAGCAGTGACACCTATACTGAAGCTTTCTTT
j_gene: TRBJ2-1; v_gene: TRBV9; d_gene: .; abundance: .; CDR3aa: CASSVAPSSYNEQFF; CDR3nt: TGTGCCAGCAGCGTAGCCCCGAGCTCCTACAATGAGCAGTTCTTC
j_gene: TRBJ2-1; v_gene: TRBV5-5; d_gene: TRBD1; abundance: .; CDR3aa: CASSLGGDRGPQGSYNEQFF; CDR3nt: TGTGCCAGCAGCTTGGGAGGGGACAGGGGTCCCCAAGGGTCCTACAATGAGCAGTTCTTC
j_gene: TRBJ2-2; v_gene: TRBV2; d_gene: TRBD2; abundance: .; CDR3aa: CASKLAGHGELFF; CDR3nt: TGTGCCAGCAAACTAGCGGGTCACGGGGAGCTGTTTTTT
j_gene: TRBJ1-1; v_gene: TRBV19; d_gene: .; abundance: .; CDR3aa: CASSINAVAEAFF; CDR3nt: TGTGCCAGTAGTATTAATGCGGTCGCTGAAGCTTTCTTT